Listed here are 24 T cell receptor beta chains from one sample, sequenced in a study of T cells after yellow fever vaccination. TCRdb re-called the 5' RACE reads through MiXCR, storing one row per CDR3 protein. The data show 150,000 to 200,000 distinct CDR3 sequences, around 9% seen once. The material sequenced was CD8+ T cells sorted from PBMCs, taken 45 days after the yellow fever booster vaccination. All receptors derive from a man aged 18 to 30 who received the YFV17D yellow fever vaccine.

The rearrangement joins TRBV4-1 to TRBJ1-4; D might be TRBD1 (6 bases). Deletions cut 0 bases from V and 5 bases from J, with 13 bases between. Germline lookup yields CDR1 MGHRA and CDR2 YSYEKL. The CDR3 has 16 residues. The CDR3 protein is CASSQENRQGNEKLFF. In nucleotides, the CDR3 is TGCGCCAGCAGCCAAGAAAACAGGCAGGGGAATGAAAAACTGTTTTTT.

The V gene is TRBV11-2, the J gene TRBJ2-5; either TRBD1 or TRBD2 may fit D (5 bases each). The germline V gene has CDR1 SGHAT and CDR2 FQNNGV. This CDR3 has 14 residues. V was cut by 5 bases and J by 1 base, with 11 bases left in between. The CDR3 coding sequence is TGTGCCAGCAGCCCCCGGGACGGCCAAGAGACCCAGTACTTC. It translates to CASSPRDGQETQYF.

CDR3 residues: CASMGRQTYNSPLHF. The CDR3 DNA reads as TGTGCCAGCATGGGGCGACAGACCTATAATTCACCCCTCCACTTT. The rearrangement joins TRBV27 to TRBJ1-6; a weak D match, TRBD1 (5 bases). This CDR3 spans 15 amino acids. Trimming shortened V by 7 bases and J by 2 bases, and 12 bases separated the two germline ends. Germline V gives CDR1 MNHEY, CDR2 SMNVEV (reference sequence).

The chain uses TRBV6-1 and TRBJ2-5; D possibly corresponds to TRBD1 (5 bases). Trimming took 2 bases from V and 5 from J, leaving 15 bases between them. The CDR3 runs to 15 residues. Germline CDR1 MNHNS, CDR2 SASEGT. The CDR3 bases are TGTGCCAGCAGTGAACGGTTCAGGGCTGTCGAGACCCAGTACTTC. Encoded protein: CASSERFRAVETQYF.

The CDR3: CASRFWGTDTQYF. CDR3 nucleotides: TGTGCCAGCAGGTTTTGGGGGACAGATACGCAGTATTTT. The chain joins TRBV6-6 to TRBJ2-3; either TRBD1 or TRBD2 may fit D (5 bases each). The CDR3 length is 13 residues. From germline, CDR1 is MNHNY and CDR2 SVGAGI (reference sequence). V was clipped by 6 bases and J by 3 bases, with 10 bases between them.

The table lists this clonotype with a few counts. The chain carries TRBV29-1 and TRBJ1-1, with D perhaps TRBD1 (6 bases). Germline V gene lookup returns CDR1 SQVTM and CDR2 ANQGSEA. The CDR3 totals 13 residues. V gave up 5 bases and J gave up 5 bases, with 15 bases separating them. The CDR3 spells CSVLGGRGTEAFF. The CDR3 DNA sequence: TGCAGCGTTCTTGGGGGCAGAGGAACTGAAGCTTTCTTT.

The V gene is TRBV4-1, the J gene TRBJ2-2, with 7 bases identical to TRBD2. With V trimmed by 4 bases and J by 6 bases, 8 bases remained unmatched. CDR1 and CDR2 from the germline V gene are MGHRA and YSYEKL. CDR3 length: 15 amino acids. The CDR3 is CASSPIGRAAGELFF. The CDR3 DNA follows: TGCGCCAGCAGCCCTATAGGGAGGGCCGCCGGGGAGCTGTTTTTT.

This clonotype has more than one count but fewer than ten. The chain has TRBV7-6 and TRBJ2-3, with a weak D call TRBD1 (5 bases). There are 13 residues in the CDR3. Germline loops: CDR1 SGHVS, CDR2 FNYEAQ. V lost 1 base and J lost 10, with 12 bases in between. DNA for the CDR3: TGTGCCAGCAGCTTAGGGGGCCGAGGCCCGCAGTATTTT. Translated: CASSLGGRGPQYF.

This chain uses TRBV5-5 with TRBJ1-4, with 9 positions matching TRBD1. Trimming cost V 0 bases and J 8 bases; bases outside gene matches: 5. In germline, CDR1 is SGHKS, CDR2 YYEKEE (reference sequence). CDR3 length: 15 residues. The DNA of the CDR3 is TGTGCCAGCAGCTTGGCCGGGACAGGGTGGGAAAAACTGTTTTTT. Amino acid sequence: CASSLAGTGWEKLFF. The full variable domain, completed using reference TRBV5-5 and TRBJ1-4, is DAGVTQSPTHLIKTRGQQVTLRCSPISGHKSVSWYQQVLGQGPQFIFQYYEKEERGRGNFPDRFSARQFPNYSSELNVNALLLGDSALYLCASSLAGTGWEKLFFGSGTQLSVL.

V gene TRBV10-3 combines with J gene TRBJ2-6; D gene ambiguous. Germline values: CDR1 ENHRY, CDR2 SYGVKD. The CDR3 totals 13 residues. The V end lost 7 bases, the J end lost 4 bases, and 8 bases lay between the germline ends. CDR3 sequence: CAIMAAGANVLTF. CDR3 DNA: TGTGCCATCATGGCAGCAGGGGCCAACGTCCTGACTTTC.

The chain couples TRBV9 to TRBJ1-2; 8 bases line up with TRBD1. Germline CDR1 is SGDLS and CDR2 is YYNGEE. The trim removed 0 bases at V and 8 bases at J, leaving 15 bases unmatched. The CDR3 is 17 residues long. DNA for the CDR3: TGTGCCAGCAGCGTAGGGGGACAGGAACCCCCCTTTGAGGGCTACACCTTC. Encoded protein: CASSVGGQEPPFEGYTF.

Written as DNA, the CDR3 is TGTGCCAGCACCCCCGGGACAGGGGTCTACGAGCAGTACGTC. Translated, it gives CASTPGTGVYEQYV. The V gene is TRBV6-2 or TRBV6-3, the J gene TRBJ2-7; 10 nucleotides agree with TRBD1. Per germline, CDR1 MNHEY and CDR2 SVGEGT. This CDR3 spans 14 amino acids. The junction had 6 bases not matched to a gene; V was cut back by 7 bases and J by 3 bases.

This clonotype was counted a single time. The CDR3 DNA reads TGTGCCAGCAGTTACTTCGGGGGGGGAAACGAGCAGTACTTC. This codes for CASSYFGGGNEQYF. The rearrangement joins TRBV6-5 to TRBJ2-7; TRBD2 aligns across 8 bases. The CDR3 totals 14 residues. The germline CDR1 and CDR2 sequences are MNHEY and SVGAGI. Trimming took 1 base from V and 5 from J; bases not matched to a gene: 4.

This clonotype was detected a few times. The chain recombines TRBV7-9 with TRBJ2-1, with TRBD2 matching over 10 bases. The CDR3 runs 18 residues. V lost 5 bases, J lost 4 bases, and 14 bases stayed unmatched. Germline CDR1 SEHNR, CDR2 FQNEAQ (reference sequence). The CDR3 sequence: CASSRSTISSGGYNEQFF. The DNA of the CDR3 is TGTGCCAGCAGCCGGTCCACCATCTCTAGCGGGGGTTACAATGAGCAGTTCTTC. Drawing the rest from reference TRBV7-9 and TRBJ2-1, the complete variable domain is DTGVSQNPRHKITKRGQNVTFRCDPISEHNRLYWYRQTLGQGPEFLTYFQNEAQLEKSRLLSDRFSAERPKGSFSTLEIQRTEQGDSAMYLCASSRSTISSGGYNEQFFGPGTRLTVL.

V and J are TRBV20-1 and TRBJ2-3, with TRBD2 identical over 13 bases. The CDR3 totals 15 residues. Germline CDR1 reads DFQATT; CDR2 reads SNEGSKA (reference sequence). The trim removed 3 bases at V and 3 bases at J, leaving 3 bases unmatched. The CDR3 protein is CSASGLAGETDTQYF. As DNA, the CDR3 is TGCAGTGCTAGCGGACTAGCGGGGGAGACAGATACGCAGTATTTT.

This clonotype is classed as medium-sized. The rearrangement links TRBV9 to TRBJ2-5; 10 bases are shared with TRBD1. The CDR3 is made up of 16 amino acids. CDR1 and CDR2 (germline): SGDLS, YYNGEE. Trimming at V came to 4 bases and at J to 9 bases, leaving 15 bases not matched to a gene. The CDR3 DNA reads TGTGCCAGCAGCCCGGGACAGGGGTTTCTTACCGAGGCCCAGTACTTC. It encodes CASSPGQGFLTEAQYF.

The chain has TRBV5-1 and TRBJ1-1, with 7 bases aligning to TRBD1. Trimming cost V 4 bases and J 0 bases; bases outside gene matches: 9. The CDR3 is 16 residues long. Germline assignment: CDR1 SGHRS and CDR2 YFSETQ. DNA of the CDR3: TGCGCCAGCAGCGGGGGGGACAGCGTGTTGAACACTGAAGCTTTCTTT. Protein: CASSGGDSVLNTEAFF.

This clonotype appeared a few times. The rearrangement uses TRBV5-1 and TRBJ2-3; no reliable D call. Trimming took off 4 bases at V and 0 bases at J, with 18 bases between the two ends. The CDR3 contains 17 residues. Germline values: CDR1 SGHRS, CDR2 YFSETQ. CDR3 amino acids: CASSALVTGSSTDTQYF. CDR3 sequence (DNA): TGCGCCAGCAGCGCCCTCGTAACGGGTTCTAGCACAGATACGCAGTATTTT.

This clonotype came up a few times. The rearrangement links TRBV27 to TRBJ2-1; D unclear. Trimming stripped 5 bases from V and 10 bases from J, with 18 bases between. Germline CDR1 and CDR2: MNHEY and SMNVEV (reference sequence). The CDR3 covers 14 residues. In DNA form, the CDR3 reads TGTGCCAGCAGTCCCCGCCGACTCGCAGGCGAGCAGTTCTTC. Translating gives CASSPRRLAGEQFF.

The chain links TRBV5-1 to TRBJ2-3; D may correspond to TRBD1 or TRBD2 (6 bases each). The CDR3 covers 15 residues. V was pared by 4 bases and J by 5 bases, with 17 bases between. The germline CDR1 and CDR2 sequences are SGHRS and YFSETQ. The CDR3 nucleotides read TGCGCCAGCAGCGTTTACAGGGCGGAGGGAGATACGCAGTATTTT. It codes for CASSVYRAEGDTQYF.

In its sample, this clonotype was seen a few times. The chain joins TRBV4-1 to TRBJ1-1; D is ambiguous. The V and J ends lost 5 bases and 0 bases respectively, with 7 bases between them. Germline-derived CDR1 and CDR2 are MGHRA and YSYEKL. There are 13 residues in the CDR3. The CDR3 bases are TGCGCCAGCAGCGCCGGGGTGAACACTGAAGCTTTCTTT. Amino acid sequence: CASSAGVNTEAFF.

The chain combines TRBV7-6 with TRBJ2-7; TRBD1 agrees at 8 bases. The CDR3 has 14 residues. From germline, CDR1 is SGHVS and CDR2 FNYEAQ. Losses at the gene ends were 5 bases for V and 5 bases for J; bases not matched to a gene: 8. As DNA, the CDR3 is TGTGCCAGCAGCGAGACAGGGGTAGGGGACGAGCAGTACTTC. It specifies CASSETGVGDEQYF.

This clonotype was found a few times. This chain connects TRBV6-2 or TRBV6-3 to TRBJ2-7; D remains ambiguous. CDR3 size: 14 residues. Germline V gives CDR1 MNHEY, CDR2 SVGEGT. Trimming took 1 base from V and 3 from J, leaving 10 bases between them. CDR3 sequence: CASSYFQTVYEQYF. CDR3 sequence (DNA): TGTGCCAGCAGTTACTTCCAAACGGTCTACGAGCAGTACTTC.

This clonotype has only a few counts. In nucleotides, the CDR3 is TGTGCCAGCAGGGCTCCCTCGGGGGACTTCTACGAGCAGTACGTC. This sequence encodes CASRAPSGDFYEQYV. The V call is TRBV6-1, the J call TRBJ2-7, with D possibly TRBD2 on 6 matching bases. The CDR3 has 15 residues. V shed 6 bases and J shed 3 bases, with 18 bases lying between them. Germline V CDR1 and CDR2: MNHNS, SASEGT.